Described below is a single TCR beta chain sequence and its context. Its antigen is currently unknown. The record originates from a study of T cell responses to AZD1222 COVID-19 vaccine. This CDR3 contains 16 residues. Germline values: CDR1 MDHEN, CDR2 SYDVKM. With 6 bases clipped from V and 5 bases from J, the junction kept 8 bases outside the gene matches. General study results and limits: Across the whole spike, CD4 TCRs peaked at regions 160-218 and 743-854.

The assay was immunoSEQ multiplex PCR, and TCRdb's table has in-frame clones only and misses some. Of 95,000 to 110,000 clones listed, 87% are singletons. The TCR sequence derives from an adult who received the AZD1222 COVID-19 vaccine. Here the sequenced sample was peripheral blood, taken 28 days after the second AZD1222 dose. The rearrangement uses TRBV28 and TRBJ1-4; 11 bases are a match to TRBD1. The CDR3 loop is CASRRRGTGGNEKLFF. Here the CDR3 DNA reads TGTGCCAGCAGAAGACGTGGGACAGGGGGAAATGAAAAACTGTTTTTT. Looking up the rest from reference TRBV28 and TRBJ1-4 gives the full variable domain: DVKVTQSSRYLVKRTGEKVFLECVQDMDHENMFWYRQDPGLGLRLIYFSYDVKMKEKGDIPEGYSVSREKKERFSLILESASTNQTSMYLCASRRRGTGGNEKLFFGSGTQLSVL.